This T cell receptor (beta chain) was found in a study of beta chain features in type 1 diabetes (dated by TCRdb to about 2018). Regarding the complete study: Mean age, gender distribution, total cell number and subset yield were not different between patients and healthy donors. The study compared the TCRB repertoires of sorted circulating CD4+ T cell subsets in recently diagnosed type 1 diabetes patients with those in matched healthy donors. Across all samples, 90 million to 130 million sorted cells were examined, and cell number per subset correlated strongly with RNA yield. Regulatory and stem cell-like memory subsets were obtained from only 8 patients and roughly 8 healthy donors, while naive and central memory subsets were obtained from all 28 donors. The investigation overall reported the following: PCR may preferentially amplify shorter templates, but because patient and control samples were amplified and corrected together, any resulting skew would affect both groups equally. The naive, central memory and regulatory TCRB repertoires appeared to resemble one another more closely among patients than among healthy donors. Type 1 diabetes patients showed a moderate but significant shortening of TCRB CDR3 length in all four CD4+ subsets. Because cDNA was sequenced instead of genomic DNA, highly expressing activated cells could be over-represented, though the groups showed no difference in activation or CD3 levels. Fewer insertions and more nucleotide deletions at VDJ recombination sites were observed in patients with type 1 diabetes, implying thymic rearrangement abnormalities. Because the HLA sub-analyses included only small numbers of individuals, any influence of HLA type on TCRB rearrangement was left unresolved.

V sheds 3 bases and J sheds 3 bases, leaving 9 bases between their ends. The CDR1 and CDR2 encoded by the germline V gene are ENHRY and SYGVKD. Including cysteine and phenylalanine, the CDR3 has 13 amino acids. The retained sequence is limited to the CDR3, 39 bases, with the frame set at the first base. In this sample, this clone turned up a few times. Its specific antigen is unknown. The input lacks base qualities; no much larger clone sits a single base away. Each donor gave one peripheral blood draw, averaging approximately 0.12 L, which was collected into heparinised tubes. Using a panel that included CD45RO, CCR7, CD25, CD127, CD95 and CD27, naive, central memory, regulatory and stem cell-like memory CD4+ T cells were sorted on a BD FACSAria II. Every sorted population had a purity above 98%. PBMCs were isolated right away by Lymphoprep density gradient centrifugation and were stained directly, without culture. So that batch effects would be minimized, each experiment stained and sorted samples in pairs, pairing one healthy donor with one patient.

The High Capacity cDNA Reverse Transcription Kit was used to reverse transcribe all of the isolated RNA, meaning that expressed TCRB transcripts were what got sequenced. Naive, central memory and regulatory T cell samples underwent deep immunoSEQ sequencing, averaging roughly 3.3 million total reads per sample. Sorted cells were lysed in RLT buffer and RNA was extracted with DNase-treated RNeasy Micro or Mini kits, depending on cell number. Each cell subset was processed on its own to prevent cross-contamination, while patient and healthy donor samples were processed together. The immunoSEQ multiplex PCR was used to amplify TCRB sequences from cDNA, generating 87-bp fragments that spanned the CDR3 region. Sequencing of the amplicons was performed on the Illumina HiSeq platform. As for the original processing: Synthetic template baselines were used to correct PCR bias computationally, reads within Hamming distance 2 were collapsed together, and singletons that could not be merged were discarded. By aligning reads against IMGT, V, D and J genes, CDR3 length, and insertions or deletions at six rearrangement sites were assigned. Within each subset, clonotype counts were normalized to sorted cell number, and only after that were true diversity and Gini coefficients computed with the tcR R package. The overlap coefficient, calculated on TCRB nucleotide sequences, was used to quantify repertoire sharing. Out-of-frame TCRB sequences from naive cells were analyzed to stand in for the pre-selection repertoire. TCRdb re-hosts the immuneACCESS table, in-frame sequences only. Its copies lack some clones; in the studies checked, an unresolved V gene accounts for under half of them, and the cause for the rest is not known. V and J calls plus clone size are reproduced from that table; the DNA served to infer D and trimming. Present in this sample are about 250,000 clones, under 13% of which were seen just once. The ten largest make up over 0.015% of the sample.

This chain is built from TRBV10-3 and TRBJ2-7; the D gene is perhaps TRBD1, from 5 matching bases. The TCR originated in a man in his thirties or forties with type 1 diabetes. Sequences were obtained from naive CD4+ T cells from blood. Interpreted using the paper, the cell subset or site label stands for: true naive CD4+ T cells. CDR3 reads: CAISDRDLYEQYF. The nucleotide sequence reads TGTGCCATCAGTGACAGGGATCTCTACGAGCAGTACTTC.